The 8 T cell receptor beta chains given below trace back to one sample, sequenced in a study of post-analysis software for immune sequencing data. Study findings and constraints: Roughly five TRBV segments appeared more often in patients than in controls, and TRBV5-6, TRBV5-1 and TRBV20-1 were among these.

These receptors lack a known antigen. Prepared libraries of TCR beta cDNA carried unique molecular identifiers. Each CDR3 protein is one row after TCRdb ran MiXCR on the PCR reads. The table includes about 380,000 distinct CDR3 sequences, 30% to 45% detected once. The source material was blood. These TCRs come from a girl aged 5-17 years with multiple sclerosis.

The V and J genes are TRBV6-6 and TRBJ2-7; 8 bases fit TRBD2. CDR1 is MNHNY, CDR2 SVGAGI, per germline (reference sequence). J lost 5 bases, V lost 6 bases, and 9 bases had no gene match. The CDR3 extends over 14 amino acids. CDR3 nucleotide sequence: TGTGCCAGCAGCCCCGGGGGGGGCAGGGACGAGCAGTACTTC. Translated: CASSPGGGRDEQYF.

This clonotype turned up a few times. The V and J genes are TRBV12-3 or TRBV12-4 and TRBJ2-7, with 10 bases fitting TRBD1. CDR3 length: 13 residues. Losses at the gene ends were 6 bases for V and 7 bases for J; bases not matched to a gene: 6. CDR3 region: CASRWTGGREQYF. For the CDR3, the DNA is TGTGCCAGCAGGTGGACAGGGGGTAGGGAGCAGTACTTC.

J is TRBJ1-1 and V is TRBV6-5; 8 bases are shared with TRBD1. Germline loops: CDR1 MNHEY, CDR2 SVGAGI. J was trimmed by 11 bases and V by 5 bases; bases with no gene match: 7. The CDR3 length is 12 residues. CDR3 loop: CASSPPGQAAFF. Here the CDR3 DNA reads TGTGCCAGCAGTCCTCCGGGACAGGCCGCTTTCTTT.

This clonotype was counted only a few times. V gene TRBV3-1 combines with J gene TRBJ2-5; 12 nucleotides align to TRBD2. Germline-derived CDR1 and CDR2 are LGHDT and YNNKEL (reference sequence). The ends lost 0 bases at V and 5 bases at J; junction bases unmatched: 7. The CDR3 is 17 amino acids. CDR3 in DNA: TGTGCCAGCAGCCAAGATGGAAAAGGACTAGCGGGGGAGACCCAGTACTTC. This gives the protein CASSQDGKGLAGETQYF.

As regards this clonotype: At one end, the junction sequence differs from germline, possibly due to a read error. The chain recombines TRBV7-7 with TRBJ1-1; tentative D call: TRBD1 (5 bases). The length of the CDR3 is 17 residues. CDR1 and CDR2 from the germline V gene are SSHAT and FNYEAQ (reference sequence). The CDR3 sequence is CASSQLLVWGSNTEAFF. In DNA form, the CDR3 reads TGTGCTAGCAGCCAACTGCTGGTTTGGGGCAGCAACACTGAAGCTTTCTTT.

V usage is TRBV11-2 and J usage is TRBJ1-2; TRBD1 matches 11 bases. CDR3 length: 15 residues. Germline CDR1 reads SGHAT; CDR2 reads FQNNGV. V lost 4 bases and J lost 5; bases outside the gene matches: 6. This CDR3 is CASSSPGQGEYGYTF. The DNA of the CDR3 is TGTGCCAGCAGCTCTCCGGGACAGGGGGAATATGGCTACACCTTC.

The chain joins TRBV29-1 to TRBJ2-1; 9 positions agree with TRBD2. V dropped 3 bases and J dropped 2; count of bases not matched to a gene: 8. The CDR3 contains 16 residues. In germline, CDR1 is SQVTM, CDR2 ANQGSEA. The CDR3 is CSVDPAASGAYNEQFF. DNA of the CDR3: TGCAGCGTTGACCCCGCGGCTAGCGGGGCCTACAATGAGCAGTTCTTC.

The CDR3 here is CSASIPGYSYNSPLHF. CDR3 DNA: TGCAGTGCTAGCATTCCCGGCTACTCCTATAATTCACCCCTCCACTTT. The chain employs TRBV20-1 and TRBJ1-6; D is undetermined. This CDR3 spans 16 amino acids. Germline loops: CDR1 DFQATT, CDR2 SNEGSKA (reference sequence). Between the trimmed V and J ends, which lost 3 bases and 0 bases, there was a span of 12 bases.